This entry features one T cell receptor beta chain sequence. These data belong to a study of blood T cell repertoires in COVID-19. About the study: Samples taken during acute and convalescent COVID-19 were collected in the United States, Italy and Spain. Nucleic acid was either cDNA or gDNA, and it came from T cells, B-cell-depleted T cells, or PBMCs.

Per the authors' pipeline: Counts of nucleated cells, estimated from reference gene primer amplification, were obtained. The data were produced by immunoSEQ multiplex PCR, yet TCRdb's version contains in-frame clones alone and is incomplete. V and J calls and clone size come straight from that table; D and trimming were deduced from the DNA. Among some 95,000 clones listed, 80% were seen once. Looked up from germline, CDR1 is SGDLS and CDR2 is YYNGEE. This CDR3 comprises 14 residues. V dropped 5 bases and J dropped 1 base, with 9 bases sitting between them. Sequencing input: peripheral blood. The sequence was collected from a man between 45 and 60 years old who had recovered from COVID-19. The rearrangement uses TRBV9 and TRBJ2-2; D might be TRBD1 (6 bases). The CDR3 reads CASRGAMNTGELFF. The CDR3 nucleotides read TGTGCCAGCAGGGGGGCGATGAACACCGGGGAGCTGTTTTTT.